This paragraph reports one TCR beta chain. This clone has just one count. No antigen is known for it. No clone much larger than this one lies a single base away; base qualities are absent. The data were taken from a study of blood T cell repertoires in COVID-19 (dated by TCRdb to 2020 to 2022). Some background on the complete study: The collaborator samples originated in the United States, Italy and Spain and spanned the acute and convalescent phases of COVID-19. The material from the prospective study consisted of cDNA or gDNA derived from T cells, B-cell-depleted T cells, or PBMCs. Subjects who had been exposed to COVID-19, were actively infected with it, or had recovered from it provided the deeply sampled blood TCRbeta repertoires that made up the dataset. The repertoires were released in a freely available public database meant as a resource for research on the immune response to SARS-CoV-2. The samples were drawn from the first 160 participants of the ongoing ImmuneRACE study and from 1,254 subjects provided by 6 global collaborators. The sample metadata nearly always contained a de-identified subject ID, COVID-19 status, age in years and sex. Where available, HLA class I and class II types were taken from metadata supplied by the sample provider and were not determined by assay-based typing.

TCRbeta CDR3 regions were amplified from genomic DNA by means of the immunoSEQ Assay, a bias-controlled multiplex PCR. In the authors' own workflow: The number of nucleated cells in each sample was estimated by amplification of reference gene primers within the assay. To quantify the absolute abundance of each unique TCRbeta CDR3 rearrangement, sequence reads were collapsed and filtered. For each sample, productive Simpson clonality was calculated as the square root of Simpson's diversity index across productive rearrangements. TCRdb carries this immuneACCESS record with in-frame sequences only. Its versions omit some clonotypes, under half of them owing to an unresolved V gene in the studies checked, with the rest unexplained. Clonal size and the V and J genes are those of that table, whereas D and trimming came from the DNA. The table for this sample lists about 330,000 clones; roughly nine tenths of them were counted only once. The ten largest account for around 5.9% of the sample.

V is pared back by 6 bases and J by 2 bases, with 13 bases lying between the germline termini. Its CDR3 holds 14 amino acids, cysteine through phenylalanine. Only the CDR3 region is kept as DNA, spanning 42 bases read in frame from base 1. As encoded in the germline V gene, CDR1 is SNHLY while CDR2 is FYNNEI. Beyond this particular receptor, the publication reports: The quantity of clinical and demographic metadata differed by source and by participant and was supplied without curation.

In the prospective study, participants were roughly 18 to 90 years old, resided in around 25 geographic areas of the United States, and were enrolled through a virtual design. In the prospective study, participants were assigned to cohorts based on the clinical history participants reported in a screening survey and a study questionnaire. ImmuneRACE Cohort 3 recovered participants were defined by two consecutive negative NP/OP PCR tests, healthcare professional clearance, or symptom resolution. In the prospective study, whole blood, serum and a nasopharyngeal or oropharyngeal swab were collected from each participant by mobile phlebotomists. Prospective study participants could optionally give additional blood draws and questionnaires over an approximately 2-month period. Blood samples from the prospective study were shipped frozen or at room temperature prior to DNA extraction.

The chain was built from TRBV2 and TRBJ1-1, and possibly TRBD1, on 5 matching bases. Sequenced sample: PBMCs or T cells enriched from blood (not recorded which). This sequence originates from a woman aged 25-40 years who had recovered from COVID-19. The bases read TGTGCCAGCAGCGGAGAGGGACTTAACACTGAAGCTTTCTTT. This encodes CASSGEGLNTEAFF.